These 24 T cell receptor beta chains originate from one sample sequenced in a study of regulatory T cells in long-lasting Graves disease. Investigators prepared the TCR beta libraries by applying iRepertoire HTBI primers and Arm-PCR of CDR3 regions. A single record per CDR3 protein comes from TCRdb applying MiXCR to the multiplex PCR reads. The data show hundreds of thousands of distinct CDR3 sequences, around 21% seen once. The sample's time point: persistent/refractory GD, antithyroid drugs over 5 years with positive TRAb. The TCR library was made from RNA extracted from PBMCs. The specimen comprised peripheral blood mononuclear cells (PBMCs), sampled when the disease was refractory, from a patient treated with antithyroid drugs. Source of these receptors: a female donor with Graves disease.

A few counts support this clonotype. CDR3 in DNA: TGTGCCAGCGGTTCGTTTAGAAACACTGAAGCTTTCTTT. Translating gives CASGSFRNTEAFF. The V call is TRBV12-3 or TRBV12-4, the J call TRBJ1-1; unclear D gene. The CDR3 spans 13 residues. Trimming cost V 8 bases and J 2 bases, with 12 bases left between them.

This clonotype was recorded at least ten times. The chain joins TRBV15 to TRBJ2-5; D may be TRBD1 or TRBD2 (5 bases each). Germline CDR1 reads LNHNV; CDR2 reads YYDKDF (reference sequence). The CDR3 sequence is 12 residues long. V shed 4 bases and J shed 5 bases, with 8 bases lying between them. The CDR3 loop reads CATSIRGETQYF. The CDR3 DNA follows: TGTGCCACCAGCATCCGGGGCGAGACCCAGTACTTC.

The chain links TRBV12-3 or TRBV12-4 to TRBJ2-2; D remains ambiguous. The V end lost 3 bases, the J end lost 6 bases, and 11 bases lay between the germline ends. CDR3 length: 14 residues. CDR3 sequence (DNA): TGTGCCAGCAGTTTTTCCGTGGTGCCCGGGGAGCTGTTTTTT. Translating it yields CASSFSVVPGELFF.

This clonotype was detected a few times. The CDR3 nucleotides are TGTGCCACCAGCCAAGACTTACCTGGACGGGGCTTAAAGGCTTTCTTT. Protein: CATSQDLPGRGLKAFF. The chain combines TRBV15 with TRBJ1-1; D is possibly TRBD1 (5 bases). V dropped 5 bases and J dropped 11 bases, with 27 bases sitting between them. CDR3 length: 16 amino acids. The germline gives CDR1 LNHNV, CDR2 YYDKDF (reference sequence).

The chain recombines TRBV19 with TRBJ1-5; 9 positions match TRBD1. CDR1 is LNHDA and CDR2 is SQIVND in the germline V gene (reference sequence). The V and J ends lost 5 bases and 3 bases, in that order; junction bases with no gene match: 8. The CDR3 contains 16 residues. The CDR3 region is CASSLSYRGPNQPQHF. Here the CDR3 DNA reads TGTGCCAGTAGTCTTTCCTACAGGGGGCCCAATCAGCCCCAGCATTTT. The full variable domain, rest sourced from reference TRBV19 and TRBJ1-5, is DGGITQSPKYLFRKEGQNVTLSCEQNLNHDAMYWYRQDPGQGLRLIYYSQIVNDFQKGDIAEGYSVSREKKESFPLTVTSAQKNPTAFYLCASSLSYRGPNQPQHFGDGTRLSIL.

A few counts support this clonotype. The chain recombines TRBV30 with TRBJ2-5, with D possibly TRBD1 on 6 matching bases. Trimming took 5 bases from V and 5 from J, leaving 24 bases between them. The CDR3 totals 16 residues. CDR1 and CDR2 from the germline V gene are GTSNPN and SVGIG (reference sequence). CDR3 in DNA: TGTGCCTGGGAAACGAGCCGGGCAGGGGTTATGGAGACCCAGTACTTC. Its protein product is CAWETSRAGVMETQYF.

The sample holds a few counts of this clonotype. The chain carries TRBV10-3 and TRBJ1-3; a weak D match, TRBD1 (5 bases). This CDR3 contains 15 residues. V shed 4 bases and J shed 4 bases, with 14 bases lying between them. Germline loops: CDR1 ENHRY, CDR2 SYGVKD. The CDR3, as DNA: TGTGCCATCAGTGGCGGGGCGCGCCCAGGAAACACCATATATTTT. It is translated as CAISGGARPGNTIYF.

This clonotype was counted ten times or more. This rearrangement joins TRBV2 to TRBJ1-5; 9 positions match TRBD1. Germline trimming cut 5 bases from V and 6 bases from J; bases unmatched to any gene: 5. CDR1 and CDR2 (germline): SNHLY, FYNNEI. This CDR3 spans 14 amino acids. The chain's CDR3 is CASSWTGVGQPQHF. Written as DNA, the CDR3 is TGTGCCAGCAGTTGGACAGGGGTGGGTCAGCCCCAGCATTTT.

This clonotype was recorded at least ten times. The chain joins TRBV20-1 to TRBJ2-5, with 7 bases aligning to TRBD1. Germline trimming cut 3 bases from V and 0 bases from J; bases unmatched to any gene: 1. There are 13 residues in the CDR3. Looked up from germline, CDR1 is DFQATT and CDR2 is SNEGSKA (reference sequence). The CDR3 loop is CSASGTDQETQYF. Here the CDR3 DNA reads TGCAGTGCTAGCGGGACAGACCAAGAGACCCAGTACTTC.

This clonotype was counted at least ten times. The V and J genes are TRBV2 and TRBJ2-1, with 7 nucleotides matching TRBD1. V shed 4 bases and J 4 bases; nucleotides not matched to a gene: 1. The germline CDR1 and CDR2 sequences are SNHLY and FYNNEI. The CDR3 is 13 residues long. CDR3 sequence (DNA): TGTGCCAGCAGTGCGGACAGGTACAATGAGCAGTTCTTC. Its translation is CASSADRYNEQFF.

This sequence joins TRBV4-2 and TRBJ2-2, with no clear D. Trimming left V 1 base short and J 4 bases short, with 7 bases between. The CDR3 consists of 14 residues. From germline, CDR1 is LGHNA and CDR2 YNFKEQ. In DNA form, the CDR3 reads TGTGCCAGCAGCCAAGGAGAGATCACCGGGGAGCTGTTTTTT. Protein: CASSQGEITGELFF.

The table lists this clonotype with many counts. The chain is built from TRBV12-3 or TRBV12-4 and TRBJ1-5, with 9 bases fitting TRBD1. This CDR3 contains 13 residues. With 6 bases clipped from V and 8 bases from J, the junction kept 5 bases outside the gene matches. Written as DNA, the CDR3 is TGTGCCAGCAGCTACGGACAGGGGAAGCCCCAGCATTTT. It codes for CASSYGQGKPQHF.

This clonotype was seen ten or more times. The rearrangement uses TRBV2 and TRBJ2-2, with TRBD1 identical over 8 bases. This CDR3 is built from 14 residues. Trimming removed 3 bases from V and 4 bases from J; junction bases left unmatched: 1. Germline-derived CDR1 and CDR2 are SNHLY and FYNNEI. CDR3 loop: CASSDRGRTGELFF. CDR3 in DNA: TGTGCCAGCAGTGACAGGGGGCGCACCGGGGAGCTGTTTTTT.

CDR3 DNA sequence: TGTGCCAGCAACACACTAGCGTGGGAGCAGTTCTTC. Translation gives CASNTLAWEQFF. This chain links TRBV6-2 or TRBV6-3 with TRBJ2-1; 7 bases match TRBD2. With 7 bases clipped from V and 10 bases from J, the junction kept 7 bases outside the gene matches. CDR3 length: 12 amino acids. Germline V gene lookup returns CDR1 MNHEY and CDR2 SVGEGT.

This clonotype showed up many times. The J gene is TRBJ2-5, the V gene TRBV24-1, with a possible D match to TRBD1 (6 bases). V shed 3 bases and J shed 3 bases, with 13 bases lying between them. The CDR3 loop spans 15 amino acids. Germline V gene data show CDR1 as KGHDR and CDR2 as SFDVKD. CDR3 nucleotide sequence: TGTGCCACCAGTGATGAACAGGGTCCAAAAGAGACCCAGTACTTC. Translated: CATSDEQGPKETQYF.

At least ten counts were recorded for this clonotype. The chain employs TRBV5-1 and TRBJ1-1; D call uncertain. Per germline, CDR1 SGHRS and CDR2 YFSETQ. With 0 bases removed from V and 1 base from J, the gap between germline ends came to 7 bases. The CDR3 has 14 amino acids. CDR3 protein: CASSLDLWNTEAFF. The CDR3, as DNA: TGCGCCAGCAGCTTGGATCTTTGGAACACTGAAGCTTTCTTT.

This sequence joins TRBV11-2 and TRBJ2-7; either TRBD1 or TRBD2 may fit D (6 bases each). This CDR3 region has 16 residues. V was shortened by 1 base and J by 5 bases, with 18 bases between the two germline ends. Germline V gives CDR1 SGHAT, CDR2 FQNNGV. The CDR3, as DNA: TGTGCCAGCAGCTTAGGGAGGGGGAAGGAGAAAAACGAGCAGTACTTC. Its protein product is CASSLGRGKEKNEQYF.

The chain is built from TRBV7-9 and TRBJ2-7; TRBD2 is a possible D gene (5 bases). Trimming took off 1 base at V and 3 bases at J, with 13 bases between the two ends. Germline CDR1 reads SEHNR; CDR2 reads FQNEAQ (reference sequence). The CDR3 spans 15 residues. The CDR3 reads CASSLVVGGRYEQYF. DNA of the CDR3: TGTGCCAGCAGCTTAGTAGTTGGAGGCCGCTACGAGCAGTACTTC. Full variable domain (rest looked up from reference TRBV7-9 and TRBJ2-7): DTGVSQNPRHKITKRGQNVTFRCDPISEHNRLYWYRQTLGQGPEFLTYFQNEAQLEKSRLLSDRFSAERPKGSFSTLEIQRTEQGDSAMYLCASSLVVGGRYEQYFGPGTRLTVT.

This clonotype was counted ten times or more. The rearrangement joins TRBV7-2 to TRBJ1-5; TRBD1 is a possible D gene (6 bases). The CDR3 extends over 16 amino acids. Germline CDR1 and CDR2: SGHTA and FQGNSA. Between the trimmed V and J ends, which lost 2 bases and 5 bases, there was a span of 16 bases. CDR3 sequence: CASSLHRTAAYQPQHF. The CDR3 bases are TGTGCCAGCAGCTTACATCGGACAGCAGCTTATCAGCCCCAGCATTTT.

Ten or more counts support this clonotype. This chain connects TRBV30 to TRBJ1-1; D gene unclear. Trimming removed 5 bases at V and 1 base at J, with 5 bases between. The CDR3 consists of 11 residues. The germline gives CDR1 GTSNPN, CDR2 SVGIG (reference sequence). The CDR3 sequence is CAWGRNTEAFF. CDR3 sequence (DNA): TGTGCCTGGGGCCGGAACACTGAAGCTTTCTTT. Drawing the rest from reference TRBV30 and TRBJ1-1, the complete variable domain is SQTIHQWPATLVQPVGSPLSLECTVEGTSNPNLYWYRQAAGRGLQLLFYSVGIGQISSEVPQNLSASRPQDRQFILSSKKLLLSDSGFYLCAWGRNTEAFFGQGTRLTVV.

This clonotype was recorded at least ten times. Here the CDR3 DNA reads TGTGCCAGCAGCTTCGCAGGACAGGGATTTGGCGGGGAGCTGTTTTTT. As protein: CASSFAGQGFGGELFF. The rearrangement uses TRBV7-6 and TRBJ2-2; 8 bases line up with TRBD1. The germline V gene has CDR1 SGHVS and CDR2 FNYEAQ. The CDR3 covers 16 residues. J gave up 7 bases and V 3 bases, and 10 bases lay outside the gene matches.

A few counts support this clonotype. The J gene is TRBJ2-7, the V gene TRBV19; perhaps D is TRBD1 or TRBD2 (5 bases each). Between the trimmed V and J ends, which lost 4 bases and 3 bases, there was a span of 16 bases. The CDR3 covers 15 residues. The germline gives CDR1 LNHDA, CDR2 SQIVND (reference sequence). CDR3 coding DNA: TGTGCCAGTAGTAAGCGGACAATTTCAGACTACGAGCAGTACTTC. This codes for CASSKRTISDYEQYF. Full variable domain (outside the CDR3, taken from reference TRBV19 and TRBJ2-7): DGGITQSPKYLFRKEGQNVTLSCEQNLNHDAMYWYRQDPGQGLRLIYYSQIVNDFQKGDIAEGYSVSREKKESFPLTVTSAQKNPTAFYLCASSKRTISDYEQYFGPGTRLTVT.

The chain couples TRBV6-5 to TRBJ1-5; D call uncertain. Trimming cost V 0 bases and J 7 bases, with 16 bases left between them. The length of the CDR3 is 16 residues. Germline V gene sequence: CDR1 MNHEY, CDR2 SVGAGI. In DNA, the CDR3 is TGTGCCAGCAGTTACTCTAACCCCCGGAGAGAACAGCCCCAGCATTTT. Protein sequence: CASSYSNPRREQPQHF.

The chain joins TRBV6-6 to TRBJ1-6; D might be TRBD1 (5 bases). Trimming took 5 bases from V and 4 from J, leaving 12 bases between them. The CDR3 runs to 15 residues. Germline V gene data show CDR1 as MNHNY and CDR2 as SVGAGI (reference sequence). The CDR3 bases are TGTGCCAGCAGTGAACGCCAGGGATATAATTCACCCCTCCACTTT. It is translated as CASSERQGYNSPLHF.